This passage covers 13 T cell receptor beta chains from one sample sequenced in a study of blood T cell repertoires in COVID-19. The method was immunoSEQ multiplex PCR; TCRdb's version includes in-frame clones alone and lacks a portion of them. The sample holds under 45,000 clones; 81% are singletons and the top ten take about 3%. Material: peripheral blood. The receptors derive from a man between 70 and 80 years old with COVID-19, enrolled during active disease.

The chain combines TRBV4-2 with TRBJ1-5; TRBD1 agrees at 9 bases. The CDR3 is 14 residues long. The V segment lost 5 bases and the J segment 5 bases; nucleotides outside the gene matches: 4. CDR1 is LGHNA, CDR2 YNFKEQ, per germline. The CDR3 protein is CASSSRQGDQPQHF. CDR3 DNA: TGTGCCAGCAGCTCACGACAGGGGGATCAGCCCCAGCATTTT.

The CDR3 region has the DNA TGTGCCAGAACTAGCGGGAGTTACAATGAGCAGTTCTTC. Protein sequence: CARTSGSYNEQFF. This chain connects TRBV30 to TRBJ2-1, with 11 bases fitting TRBD2. The V segment lost 8 bases and the J segment 4 bases; nucleotides outside the gene matches: 4. Germline loops: CDR1 GTSNPN, CDR2 SVGIG (reference sequence). This CDR3 region has 13 residues.

This chain links TRBV7-8 with TRBJ2-7; tentative D call: TRBD1 (6 bases). Trimming removed 9 bases from V and 2 bases from J, with 11 bases in between. This CDR3 is built from 12 residues. Germline assignment: CDR1 SGHVS and CDR2 FQNEAQ. The CDR3 bases are TGTGCCAGTAGGGACAAAGCCTACGAGCAGTACTTC. Translation gives CASRDKAYEQYF.

The rearrangement joins TRBV5-1 to TRBJ1-4; D not resolved. The germline gives CDR1 SGHRS, CDR2 YFSETQ. The CDR3 contains 13 residues. V was shortened by 7 bases and J by 4 bases, with 11 bases between the two germline ends. The CDR3 is CASQRQDNEKLFF. Here the CDR3 DNA reads TGCGCCAGCCAAAGACAAGATAATGAAAAACTGTTTTTT.

Only a few counts were recorded for this clone. The V gene is TRBV7-9, the J gene TRBJ2-7; D might be TRBD2 (6 bases). The CDR3 is 16 residues long. In germline, CDR1 is SEHNR, CDR2 FQNEAQ (reference sequence). V lost 5 bases and J 0 bases, leaving 17 bases between the germline ends. CDR3 sequence: CASSLNRDFSSYEQYF. CDR3 sequence (DNA): TGTGCCAGCAGCCTAAATAGGGACTTCAGCTCCTACGAGCAGTACTTC.

This clone has only one observation. The chain carries TRBV6-6 and TRBJ2-7; TRBD1 matches 11 bases. The CDR3 is 14 amino acids. V lost 11 bases, J lost 6 bases, and 12 bases stayed unmatched. Germline loops: CDR1 MNHNY, CDR2 SVGAGI (reference sequence). CDR3 amino acids: CACQGTGGTGEQYF. The CDR3 DNA follows: TGTGCCTGCCAAGGGACAGGGGGTACCGGCGAGCAGTACTTC.

This clone was observed a few times. The rearrangement links TRBV27 to TRBJ1-2; D not certain. Germline V lookup: CDR1 MNHEY, CDR2 SMNVEV (reference sequence). Deletions cut 2 bases from V and 2 bases from J, with 12 bases between. CDR3 length: 15 residues. The CDR3 DNA reads TGTGCCAGCAGTTTAAATGGCGGGCCAAACTATGGCTACACCTTC. Translation gives CASSLNGGPNYGYTF.

This clone has just one count. This chain connects TRBV30 to TRBJ1-2; possible D gene TRBD1, 5 bases. Trimming removed 3 bases from V and 8 bases from J, with 22 bases in between. Looked up from germline, CDR1 is GTSNPN and CDR2 is SVGIG (reference sequence). The CDR3 has 15 amino acids. CDR3 sequence: CAWSLGQGRWYGYTF. DNA for the CDR3: TGTGCCTGGAGCCTAGGGCAGGGCAGATGGTACGGCTACACCTTC. Based on the CDR3 plus reference TRBV30 and TRBJ1-2, the full variable domain is SQTIHQWPATLVQPVGSPLSLECTVEGTSNPNLYWYRQAAGRGLQLLFYSVGIGQISSEVPQNLSASRPQDRQFILSSKKLLLSDSGFYLCAWSLGQGRWYGYTFGSGTRLTVV.

The chain combines TRBV5-4 with TRBJ2-1; D is possibly TRBD2 (5 bases). CDR1 SGHNT and CDR2 YYREEE come from the germline V gene (reference sequence). Trimming shortened V by 2 bases and J by 0 bases, and 6 bases separated the two germline ends. This CDR3 spans 14 amino acids. In nucleotides, the CDR3 is TGTGCCAGCAGCTTAGGGAGCTCCTACAATGAGCAGTTCTTC. As protein: CASSLGSSYNEQFF.

CDR3 nucleotides: TGTGCCAGCAGCTTTATCGTAGGGACAGGGGTATTAAGCAATCAGCCCCAGCATTTT. Encoded protein: CASSFIVGTGVLSNQPQHF. This sequence joins TRBV7-2 and TRBJ1-5; 10 bases align to TRBD1. This CDR3 is built from 19 residues. The germline V gene has CDR1 SGHTA and CDR2 FQGNSA. J was trimmed by 1 base and V by 3 bases; bases with no gene match: 12.

This sequence joins TRBV18 and TRBJ1-2, with 11 bases matching TRBD1. Germline V CDR1 and CDR2: KGHSH, LQKENI. Trimming at V came to 3 bases and at J to 4 bases, leaving 4 bases not matched to a gene. This CDR3 is 15 amino acids long. CDR3 sequence (DNA): TGTGCCAGCTCACCTGGGACAGGGGGTCGCTATGGCTACACCTTC. It is translated as CASSPGTGGRYGYTF.

This chain links TRBV21-1 with TRBJ2-3; TRBD2, the D gene given by the table, was not confirmed from the DNA. TRBV21-1 is tagged as a pseudogene. This CDR3 region has 16 residues. DNA for the CDR3: TGTGCCAGCAGCAACCGGACTAGCGGGAGAGCAGATACGCAGTATTTT. Protein sequence: CASSNRTSGRADTQYF.

The chain carries TRBV6-2 or TRBV6-3 and TRBJ1-2; no clear D gene. Germline V gene sequence: CDR1 MNHEY, CDR2 SVGEGT. The CDR3 sequence is 13 residues long. V lost 4 bases to trimming and J lost 2 bases, with 8 bases between them. The CDR3 spells CASSSSGNYGYTF. The CDR3 DNA reads TGTGCCAGCAGTTCGTCCGGGAACTATGGCTACACCTTC.